This note documents a single TCR beta chain sequence. In the original workflow: Reference gene primer amplification gave estimated nucleated cell counts. Profiled with immunoSEQ multiplex PCR; TCRdb holds only in-frame clones, not every one. V and J calls and clone size come straight from that table; D and trimming were deduced from the DNA. Of around 140,000 clones in the sample, approximately 88% are singletons; the top ten hold about 1.7%. CDR1 is GTSNPN, CDR2 SVGIG, per germline (reference sequence). This CDR3 region has 14 residues. V was pared by 2 bases and J by 8 bases, with 13 bases between. The record originates from a study of blood T cell repertoires in COVID-19. Study overall: Italy, Spain and the United States were the sources of the convalescent and acute COVID-19 samples. The analysed material was cDNA or gDNA that came from T cells, B-cell-depleted T cells, or PBMCs.

Material for sequencing was peripheral blood. The sequence came from a woman between 50 and 59 years old with acute or convalescent COVID-19. V gene TRBV30 combines with J gene TRBJ1-6; no firm D call. CDR3 residues: CAWSTRVWDSPLHF. The CDR3 bases are TGTGCCTGGAGTACCCGGGTCTGGGATTCACCCCTCCACTTT.